The text below deals with one T cell receptor beta chain. What it binds is not known. This sample is part of a study of regulatory T cells in long-lasting Graves disease. Notes on the study in general: TRBV28, TRBJ1-2 and TRBJ2-5 were favored in persistent disease.

CDR3 regions were amplified by Arm-PCR using iRepertoire HTBI primers to build TCR beta libraries. A single record per CDR3 protein comes from TCRdb applying MiXCR to the multiplex PCR reads. The data contain approximately 440,000 distinct CDR3 sequences, roughly a quarter of them seen just once; the ten biggest clones take up roughly a quarter. CDR1 MNHEY and CDR2 SVGAGI come from the germline V gene. The CDR3 contains 15 residues. The V and J ends lost 2 bases and 2 bases, in that order; junction bases with no gene match: 3. Time point: persistent/refractory GD, antithyroid drugs over 5 years with positive TRAb. Researchers made the TCR library from RNA that was extracted from PBMCs. Into tubes containing EDTA, 8 to 9.5 milliliters of peripheral blood were drawn.

The V and J genes are TRBV6-5 and TRBJ2-7; 10 nucleotides line up with TRBD2. This sequence was found in a female donor with Graves disease. This specimen consisted of peripheral blood mononuclear cells (PBMCs), obtained when the disease was refractory, from a patient treated with antithyroid drugs. The CDR3 loop is CASSYISGRAYEQYF. The CDR3 bases are TGTGCCAGCAGTTACATCAGCGGGAGGGCCTACGAGCAGTACTTC.